This passage covers 26 T cell receptor beta chains from one sample sequenced in a study of cytomegalovirus exposure and HLA in healthy donors. In the PCR, 60 Vbeta and 13 Jbeta primers were used. The method was immunoSEQ multiplex PCR; TCRdb's version includes in-frame clones alone and lacks a portion of them. Among about 140,000 clones, 70% to 80% were seen once, and the ten largest hold 2%. The sequenced material came from PBMCs. The receptors were sampled from a young man in good health and CMV-seronegative.

The genes are TRBV15 and TRBJ2-2; D is ambiguous. The CDR3 is made up of 15 amino acids. With 4 bases removed from V and 0 bases from J, the gap between germline ends came to 9 bases. The V gene's germline CDR1 is LNHNV and CDR2 YYDKDF (reference sequence). The CDR3 reads CATSKDSPNTGELFF. The CDR3 region has the DNA TGTGCCACCAGCAAAGACTCCCCGAACACCGGGGAGCTGTTTTTT.

A few counts support this clone. This sequence is one base from a far larger clone and is likely a read error. This sequence joins TRBV6-5 and TRBJ2-5; 10 bases map to TRBD1. The J call may not be correct, given that the DNA end is closer to TRBJ2-7. Per germline, CDR1 MNHEY and CDR2 SVGAGI. The CDR3 has 15 residues. Written as DNA, the CDR3 is TGTGCCGGCAGTTACCAGGGACAGGGGCTCTACGAGCAGTACTTC. It codes for CAGSYQGQGLYEQYF.

The J gene is TRBJ2-1, the V gene TRBV4-1; a weak D match, TRBD1 (6 bases). Germline V CDR1 and CDR2: MGHRA, YSYEKL. The length of the CDR3 is 15 residues. V was clipped by 3 bases and J by 7 bases, with 16 bases between them. The chain's CDR3 is CASSQRGGSSNEQFF. CDR3 DNA sequence: TGCGCCAGCAGCCAGAGAGGGGGTTCGTCGAATGAGCAGTTCTTC.

The sample holds a few counts of this clone. This chain joins TRBV9 and TRBJ2-7; D unresolved. V lost 0 bases and J 7 bases, leaving 14 bases between the germline ends. CDR1 SGDLS and CDR2 YYNGEE come from the germline V gene. CDR3 length: 14 amino acids. CDR3: CASSVGPLGLEQYF. The CDR3 DNA reads as TGTGCCAGCAGCGTAGGCCCCCTTGGGCTAGAGCAGTACTTC. Together with reference TRBV9 and TRBJ2-7, the CDR3 gives the full variable domain: DSGVTQTPKHLITATGQRVTLRCSPRSGDLSVYWYQQSLDQGLQFLIQYYNGEERAKGNILERFSAQQFPDLHSELNLSSLELGDSALYFCASSVGPLGLEQYFGPGTRLTVT.

The chain uses TRBV19 and TRBJ2-3; 12 bases map to TRBD2. This CDR3 contains 17 residues. The V segment lost 6 bases and the J segment 3 bases; nucleotides outside the gene matches: 10. CDR1 and CDR2 from the germline V gene are LNHDA and SQIVND (reference sequence). The CDR3 nucleotides are TGTGCCAGTAGCATGCCCTGGCTAGCGGGAGGGACAGATACGCAGTATTTT. Protein product: CASSMPWLAGGTDTQYF.

V gene TRBV7-8 combines with J gene TRBJ2-1; TRBD2 aligns across 12 bases. There are 16 residues in the CDR3. V lost 5 bases, J lost 4 bases, and 6 bases stayed unmatched. Germline V lookup: CDR1 SGHVS, CDR2 FQNEAQ. The CDR3 DNA follows: TGTGCCAGCAGCCTTCGGACTAGCGGGAAATACAATGAGCAGTTCTTC. Translation gives CASSLRTSGKYNEQFF.

The gene calls are TRBV5-4 and TRBJ1-1, with TRBD1 matching 8 bases. The ends lost 1 base at V and 5 bases at J; junction bases unmatched: 1. Germline V lookup: CDR1 SGHNT, CDR2 YYREEE (reference sequence). CDR3 size: 13 residues. CDR3 in amino acids: CASSLTGGTEAFF. In DNA, the CDR3 is TGTGCCAGCAGCTTGACAGGGGGGACTGAAGCTTTCTTT.

This chain uses TRBV5-6 with TRBJ1-3; no clear D gene. V lost 4 bases, J lost 0 bases, and 11 bases lay in between. CDR3 length equals 15 residues. Looked up from germline, CDR1 is SGHDT and CDR2 is YYEEEE. The CDR3 protein is CASSVAFLSGNTIYF. CDR3 nucleotide sequence: TGTGCCAGCAGCGTAGCGTTTCTCTCTGGAAACACCATATATTTT.

This clone was detected only once. The chain employs TRBV5-1 and TRBJ2-1, with no clear D. With 1 base removed from V and 2 bases from J, the gap between germline ends came to 7 bases. CDR3 size: 14 residues. From germline, CDR1 is SGHRS and CDR2 YFSETQ. Here the CDR3 DNA reads TGCGCCAGCAGCTTGACAGCTACCTACAATGAGCAGTTCTTC. The encoded protein is CASSLTATYNEQFF. The complete variable domain, with remaining parts taken from reference TRBV5-1 and TRBJ2-1, reads KAGVTQTPRYLIKTRGQQVTLSCSPISGHRSVSWYQQTPGQGLQFLFEYFSETQRNKGNFPGRFSGRQFSNSRSEMNVSTLELGDSALYLCASSLTATYNEQFFGPGTRLTVL.

This chain joins TRBV5-1 and TRBJ1-1; D gene uncertain. This CDR3 region has 14 residues. With 3 bases removed from V and 1 base from J, the gap between germline ends came to 10 bases. Germline V gene sequence: CDR1 SGHRS, CDR2 YFSETQ. The CDR3 protein is CASSSPPGNTEAFF. The DNA of the CDR3 is TGCGCCAGCAGCTCACCTCCAGGGAACACTGAAGCTTTCTTT.

This clone has more than one count but fewer than ten. The V gene is TRBV25-1, the J gene TRBJ1-4, with D unclear. Trimming shortened V by 2 bases and J by 6 bases, and 13 bases separated the two germline ends. The CDR3 loop spans 15 amino acids. Looked up from germline, CDR1 is MGHDK and CDR2 is SYGVNS. The CDR3 nucleotides read TGTGCCAGCAGTGAAAGGGCAGTGAGGGATGAAAAACTGTTTTTT. The encoded protein is CASSERAVRDEKLFF. Combining the CDR3 with reference TRBV25-1 and TRBJ1-4 gives the whole variable domain EADIYQTPRYLVIGTGKKITLECSQTMGHDKMYWYQQDPGMELHLIHYSYGVNSTEKGDLSSESTVSRIRTEHFPLTLESARPSHTSQYLCASSERAVRDEKLFFGSGTQLSVL.

The genes are TRBV6-5 and TRBJ1-1; the D is unclear. CDR3 length: 11 amino acids. Germline V gene sequence: CDR1 MNHEY, CDR2 SVGAGI. The V and J ends lost 7 bases and 7 bases respectively, with 10 bases between them. The CDR3 reads CASKQGSEAFF. CDR3 nucleotides: TGTGCCAGCAAACAAGGGAGTGAAGCTTTCTTT.

V gene TRBV6-6 combines with J gene TRBJ1-2; D is undetermined. From germline, CDR1 is MNHNY and CDR2 SVGAGI (reference sequence). Trimming cost V 6 bases and J 1 base, with 12 bases left between them. The CDR3 loop spans 14 amino acids. CDR3 region: CASSPGIFNYGYTF. The CDR3 region has the DNA TGTGCCAGCAGCCCCGGGATATTTAACTATGGCTACACCTTC.

The chain employs TRBV27 and TRBJ2-3; 7 bases align to TRBD2. Per the germline V gene, CDR1 is MNHEY and CDR2 is SMNVEV (reference sequence). The CDR3 sequence is 12 residues long. Trimming removed 8 bases from V and 2 bases from J; junction bases left unmatched: 1. In DNA, the CDR3 is TGTGCCAGCGGACTAGTCACAGATACGCAGTATTTT. Residues: CASGLVTDTQYF.

This chain uses TRBV6-1 with TRBJ1-1; unclear D gene. V was trimmed by 3 bases and J by 1 base, leaving 3 bases between them. This CDR3 has 12 residues. Germline V gives CDR1 MNHNS, CDR2 SASEGT. CDR3 residues: CASSDRNTEAFF. The CDR3 DNA follows: TGTGCCAGCAGTGACAGGAACACTGAAGCTTTCTTT.

The CDR3 loop is CASSLGRLAGESGANVLTF. CDR3 in DNA: TGTGCCAGCAGCTTAGGGCGACTAGCGGGGGAGTCTGGGGCCAACGTCCTGACTTTC. V is TRBV13 and J is TRBJ2-6, with TRBD2 identical over 12 bases. The CDR3 has 19 amino acids. Germline V gives CDR1 PRHDT, CDR2 FYEKMQ (reference sequence). V trimming: 0 bases; J trimming: 1 base; junction bases outside the gene matches: 4.

V is TRBV7-2 and J is TRBJ2-3; D possibly corresponds to TRBD2 (7 bases). Germline V gene sequence: CDR1 SGHTA, CDR2 FQGNSA. V lost 9 bases to trimming and J lost 6 bases, with 25 bases between them. The CDR3 consists of 16 residues. The CDR3 is CASYLVAGALMDTQYF. CDR3 bases: TGTGCCAGTTATCTAGTCGCGGGGGCTCTTATGGATACGCAGTATTTT.

This chain connects TRBV5-4 to TRBJ2-1; perhaps TRBD1 as D (6 bases). The CDR3 is 13 residues long. Between the trimmed V and J ends, which lost 4 bases and 4 bases, there was a span of 9 bases. CDR1 SGHNT and CDR2 YYREEE come from the germline V gene (reference sequence). DNA of the CDR3: TGTGCCAGCAGCCTGGACAGTTACAATGAGCAGTTCTTC. Encoded protein: CASSLDSYNEQFF.

This clone has a single count. The gene calls are TRBV5-1 and TRBJ2-7, with D tentatively TRBD2 (5 bases). CDR1 and CDR2 from the germline V gene are SGHRS and YFSETQ. Trimming pared 3 bases from V and 1 base from J, leaving 11 bases between. There are 14 residues in the CDR3. The CDR3 sequence is CASSSGLNSYEQYF. CDR3 nucleotides: TGCGCCAGCAGCTCAGGACTCAATTCCTACGAGCAGTACTTC.

The chain is built from TRBV27 and TRBJ1-2; the match to TRBD1 covers 7 bases. The V gene end was trimmed by 5 bases and the J gene end by 3 bases; junction bases not matched to a gene: 9. CDR3 length: 15 residues. Germline CDR1 MNHEY, CDR2 SMNVEV (reference sequence). The CDR3 here is CASSRTTGVYYGYTF. CDR3 bases: TGTGCCAGCAGTCGTACCACAGGGGTCTACTATGGCTACACCTTC.

In its sample, this clone was seen a few times. The J gene is TRBJ2-1, the V gene TRBV11-2; D ambiguous. CDR1 and CDR2 (germline): SGHAT, FQNNGV. CDR3 length equals 13 residues. Trimming stripped 1 base from V and 4 bases from J, with 5 bases between. This CDR3 reads CASSLGSYNEQFF. The CDR3 DNA follows: TGTGCCAGCAGCTTAGGTTCTTACAATGAGCAGTTCTTC.

V gene TRBV19 combines with J gene TRBJ2-3; D may be TRBD2 (5 bases). Trimming removed 4 bases at V and 0 bases at J, with 11 bases between. CDR3 length: 15 amino acids. From germline, CDR1 is LNHDA and CDR2 SQIVND (reference sequence). In DNA, the CDR3 is TGTGCCAGTAGTACCCAAGCGGTTAGCACAGATACGCAGTATTTT. Translating it yields CASSTQAVSTDTQYF.

The chain has TRBV4-1 and TRBJ1-5, with TRBD1 identical over 7 bases. Germline assignment: CDR1 MGHRA and CDR2 YSYEKL. The CDR3 is 15 amino acids. With V trimmed by 4 bases and J by 2 bases, 5 bases remained unmatched. CDR3: CASSLRTGGNQPQHF. Here the CDR3 DNA reads TGCGCCAGCAGCCTACGAACAGGGGGCAATCAGCCCCAGCATTTT.

The rearrangement joins TRBV9 to TRBJ2-2, with TRBD1 as a possible D gene (6 bases). There are 16 residues in the CDR3. Trimming removed 2 bases at V and 2 bases at J, with 13 bases between. Germline values: CDR1 SGDLS, CDR2 YYNGEE. CDR3 in amino acids: CASSVRGTSNTGELFF. CDR3 sequence (DNA): TGTGCCAGCAGCGTTAGGGGGACAAGTAACACCGGGGAGCTGTTTTTT.

The rearrangement uses TRBV5-6 and TRBJ1-2; no firm D call. Germline V CDR1 and CDR2: SGHDT, YYEEEE. V was cut by 1 base and J by 5 bases, with 15 bases left in between. There are 15 residues in the CDR3. Here the CDR3 DNA reads TGTGCCAGCAGCTTGCCAACTCTCGCCCTTTATGGCTACACCTTC. Translated: CASSLPTLALYGYTF.

V gene TRBV18 combines with J gene TRBJ1-1; D is perhaps TRBD1 (5 bases). This CDR3 contains 16 residues. Germline V CDR1 and CDR2: KGHSH, LQKENI. V was cut by 1 base and J by 1 base, with 13 bases left in between. CDR3 bases: TGTGCCAGCTCACCACTCGGACATGGAGAGAACACTGAAGCTTTCTTT. Protein sequence: CASSPLGHGENTEAFF. Based on the CDR3 plus reference TRBV18 and TRBJ1-1, the full variable domain is NAGVMQNPRHLVRRRGQEARLRCSPMKGHSHVYWYRQLPEEGLKFMVYLQKENIIDESGMPKERFSAEFPKEGPSILRIQQVVRGDSAAYFCASSPLGHGENTEAFFGQGTRLTVV.